This T cell receptor beta chain derives from a study of cytomegalovirus exposure and HLA in healthy donors (dated by TCRdb to about 2017). About the full investigation: A later analysis indicated that the 130 or so validation repertoires were generated on the platform also employed for the approximately 700 repertoires of the first cohort. The study aimed to test whether signatures of past pathogen exposure could be identified by cataloging public T cell receptors. In addition to the first cohort of 666 subjects, a separate validation cohort of some 120 different subjects was used. The study combined high-throughput TCR immunosequencing, statistical association of individual TCRs with disease status, and machine learning to predict cytomegalovirus infection status.

The research as a whole found: Most TCR sequences were seen in very few donors, while some public TCRs were found in many individuals. In vitro tests confirmed that a few of the cytomegalovirus-associated TCR beta chains recognize cytomegalovirus antigens. All 120 or so repertoires were used to score co-occurrence in the validation cohort in a later analysis, because that analysis had no HLA typing for the cohort. A total of 150 to 200 TCR beta chains were listed by the study as associated with cytomegalovirus. Cytomegalovirus status was reported to be diagnosed by the classifier with high specificity and sensitivity in both the original and validation cohorts. The authors suggested that the approach could potentially be generalized to other disease states and immunological phenotypes. In a later analysis, TCRs clustered in the first cohort were found to also tend to co-occur in the approximately 120 validation repertoires, with 85% to 95% of cluster scores above 0.

The V and J ends are trimmed by 6 bases and 0 bases, leaving 12 bases between them. CDR3 length: 15 amino acids, cysteine to phenylalanine. Here the CDR3 DNA is all that survives: 45 bases in frame from base 1. CDR1 and CDR2 are read off the germline V gene (reference sequence) as MNHEY and SMNVEV. Preparation of the library involved the immunoSEQ multiplex PCR assay. On the study's bioinformatics: To diagnose cytomegalovirus status from the catalog of TCR beta chain sequences, a statistical classification framework was built. Imported from immuneACCESS, the table was reduced by TCRdb to in-frame sequences with V and J called. These copies leave out some clones; in studies compared against another copy, an unresolved V gene accounts for under half, and the cause of the remainder is not known. The D gene and trimming were derived from the DNA, and the V and J assignments and clone size from that table. This sample comprises 100,000 to 150,000 clones, 85% to 90% of them detected only once. The biggest ten clones account for less than 1.5% of the sample.

The donors were included in the validation cohort of approximately 120 subjects, a group kept apart from the roughly 680-subject first cohort. Details on this clone: Its target antigen remains unknown. Base qualities are missing; no much larger clone stands one base away.

The source of this sequence is a woman between 18 and 29 years old in good health and CMV-seronegative. Material for sequencing was PBMCs. This chain is built from TRBV27 and TRBJ1-3, and perhaps TRBD1 as D gene, on 5 matching bases. The nucleotide sequence is given as TGTGCCAGCAGACCTACTGACAGCTCTGGAAACACCATATATTTT. It translates as CASRPTDSSGNTIYF.